These 13 T cell receptor beta chains share one sample of origin, sequenced in a study of tumor-infiltrating lymphocytes in glioblastoma multiforme. Multiple V-beta primers and a C-beta primer amplified TCRB from RNA. TCRdb analysed the multiplex PCR reads with MiXCR anew, one entry per CDR3 protein. The table includes fewer than 40,000 distinct CDR3 sequences, roughly 64% detected once. The specimen sequenced was brain tumor tissue. The origin of the receptors is a male donor with glioblastoma.

A remark on this clonotype: At one end the junction does not follow the germline gene, possibly because of a read error. This rearrangement joins TRBV29-1 to TRBJ1-2; no firm D call. The CDR3 spans 13 residues. The germline gives CDR1 SQVTM, CDR2 ANQGSEA. In nucleotides, the CDR3 is TGCAGCGTTGATCTTAAAGACCACTATGACTACACCTTC. Residues: CSVDLKDHYDYTF.

The rearrangement links TRBV20-1 to TRBJ2-5; D may be TRBD2 (5 bases). This CDR3 spans 14 amino acids. CDR1 is DFQATT, CDR2 SNEGSKA, per germline (reference sequence). Trimming shortened V by 5 bases and J by 1 base, and 14 bases separated the two germline ends. As DNA, the CDR3 is TGCAGTGCTCCCGACCCCCGGGGCCAAGAGACCCAGTACTTC. It specifies CSAPDPRGQETQYF.

A few counts support this clonotype. The chain combines TRBV5-1 with TRBJ2-7; D unclear. Germline assignment: CDR1 SGHRS and CDR2 YFSETQ. The CDR3 runs 14 residues. Trimming cost V 4 bases and J 6 bases, with 17 bases left between them. The CDR3, as DNA: TGCGCCAGCAGCCTGATTTTGAGTCTGGCCGAGCAGTACTTC. This translates into CASSLILSLAEQYF.

As regards this clonotype: As the CDR3 is not closed by the conserved phenylalanine or tryptophan, this likely results from a read error. The V gene is TRBV12-3 or TRBV12-4, the J gene TRBJ1-4, with a weak D call TRBD1 (6 bases). The length of the CDR3 is 13 residues. CDR3 amino acids: CASSAGEAGKLFY. CDR3 in DNA: TGCGCCAGCAGTGCAGGGGAGGCTGGAAAACTGTTTTAT.

V is TRBV20-1 and J is TRBJ1-5; tentatively, D is TRBD1 (5 bases). The germline V and J ends were trimmed by 4 bases and 7 bases, with 14 bases remaining between them. CDR3 length equals 13 residues. Germline CDR1 and CDR2: DFQATT and SNEGSKA (reference sequence). The DNA of the CDR3 is TGCAGTGCTACAAAGACATGGGGCCAGCCCCAGCATTTT. Amino acid sequence: CSATKTWGQPQHF.

In regard to this clonotype: A read error may produce the germline difference seen at one junction end. The chain carries TRBV6-2 or TRBV6-3 and TRBJ2-1; TRBD2 matches 7 bases. CDR1 and CDR2 from the germline V gene are MNHEY and SVGEGT. The CDR3 is 15 residues long. The CDR3 bases are TGTCCCAGCAGTAAACTAGCGAGAGGACCACTTCCGCAGTTCTTC. This translates into CPSSKLARGPLPQFF.

As concerns this clonotype: The junction differs from germline at one of its ends, possibly a read error. The chain carries TRBV5-6 and TRBJ2-1; D unclear. Germline CDR1 and CDR2: SGHDT and YYEEEE. The CDR3 runs to 16 residues. The CDR3 DNA reads TGTGCCAGCAACATATATAGACCCCCGGCCCCTAATGAGCGGTTCTTC. Translating it yields CASNIYRPPAPNERFF. Based on the CDR3 plus reference TRBV5-6 and TRBJ2-1, the full variable domain is DAGVTQSPTHLIKTRGQQVTLRCSPKSGHDTVSWYQQALGQGPQFIFQYYEEEERQRGNFPDRFSGHQFPNYSSELNVNALLLGDSALYLCASNIYRPPAPNERFFGPGTRLTVL.

Comments on this clonotype: The CDR3 end shows no conserved phenylalanine or tryptophan, and so a read error is likely. The rearrangement joins TRBV6-1 to TRBJ2-1, with D perhaps TRBD1 or TRBD2 (5 bases each). CDR3 length: 15 amino acids. In germline, CDR1 is MNHNS, CDR2 SASEGT. Deletions cut 7 bases from V and 8 bases from J, with 21 bases between. This chain's CDR3 is CASNVGTRNPDEQFS. The CDR3 DNA follows: TGTGCCAGCAATGTCGGGACCCGGAATCCCGATGAGCAGTTCTCC.

Concerning this clonotype itself: At one end, the junction sequence differs from germline, possibly due to a read error. The chain uses TRBV3-1 and TRBJ1-1, with D unresolved. This CDR3 is built from 13 residues. The germline V gene has CDR1 LGHDT and CDR2 YNNKEL (reference sequence). The CDR3 DNA follows: TGTGCCAGCAGCCCGCGGAGGGTTACTGAAGCGTTCTTT. Protein: CASSPRRVTEAFF.

About this clonotype: Being one base from a much bigger clone, this may be a read error. The chain has TRBV6-5 and TRBJ2-5; 8 nucleotides agree with TRBD2. Germline V CDR1 and CDR2: MNHEY, SVGAGI. This CDR3 contains 14 residues. Unmatched junction bases numbered 6, after V lost 2 bases and J lost 7 bases. Here the CDR3 reads CASSYKAGGGTQYF. CDR3 in DNA: TGTGCCAGCAGTTACAAGGCGGGAGGAGGGACCCAGTACTTC.

This clonotype was found a few times. The gene calls are TRBV29-1 and TRBJ2-7; D call uncertain. Trimming removed 5 bases at V and 8 bases at J, with 22 bases between. This CDR3 is built from 14 residues. Germline loops: CDR1 SQVTM, CDR2 ANQGSEA. The CDR3 DNA reads as TGCAGCGTTTCGTTAGAAGGCAACTCTTGCAAGCAGTACTTC. It specifies CSVSLEGNSCKQYF.

This clonotype has a handful of counts. The chain employs TRBV7-2 and TRBJ2-5, with D unclear. V lost 3 bases and J lost 1, with 9 bases in between. The V gene's germline CDR1 is SGHTA and CDR2 FQGNSA. The CDR3 length is 14 residues. CDR3 sequence reads: CASSFGRFQETQYF. The CDR3 DNA reads TGTGCCAGCAGCTTTGGACGGTTCCAAGAGACCCAGTACTTC.

This clonotype was seen only once. One end of the junction does not line up with germline, which may come from a read error. This sequence joins TRBV4-1 and TRBJ2-1; D gene unclear. The CDR3 contains 15 residues. Germline-derived CDR1 and CDR2 are MGHRA and YSYEKL. CDR3 residues: CASNQEEMPLNEQFF. CDR3 DNA sequence: TGCGCCAGCAACCAAGAAGAAATGCCCCTTAATGAGCAGTTCTTC.